Listed below are T cell receptor beta chains from one sample, sequenced in a study of blood T cell repertoires in COVID-19. Profiling relied on immunoSEQ multiplex PCR, and the TCRdb table lists in-frame clones only, not all of them. The sample gives about 270,000 clones, more than 75% of which show up once; roughly 15% is in the top ten. The sample consisted of PBMCs or T cells enriched from blood (not recorded which). The receptors were sampled from a man between 18 and 35 years old who had recovered from COVID-19. Both conserved end residues are trimmed from each CDR3. D genes are given only for firm matches. The size entry is marked missing in some rows and otherwise reads once, few, many or a size class.

ASRPGQIIGEQY	TRBV11-1	TRBJ2-7	-	12	-
ASSPGGTSGANVLT	TRBV7-2	TRBJ2-6	-	14	-
ASSQGGGLAGVEQY	TRBV21-1	TRBJ2-7	-	14	-
ASTLQGRPGNTIY	TRBV6-5	TRBJ1-3	-	13	TRBD1
ASSRTPGNTEAF	TRBV14	TRBJ1-1	-	12	-
ATLLGNGYT	TRBV27	TRBJ1-2	-	9	-
ASSQLLVGGGEQF	TRBV14	TRBJ2-1	-	13	TRBD1
ASSRQGYNEQF	TRBV19	TRBJ2-1	-	11	TRBD1
ASSPTGATNEKLF	TRBV5-1	TRBJ1-4	-	13	TRBD1
ASSQVSSGSSPGELF	TRBV4-1	TRBJ2-2	-	15	TRBD2
ASSPGAGGYGYT	TRBV6-6	TRBJ1-2	once	12	-
ASSRQGAPTEAF	TRBV5-4	TRBJ1-1	few	12	TRBD1
ASTPYGGEAGQNTDTQY	TRBV11-2	TRBJ2-3	-	17	TRBD2
ASSPEGTQIYNEQF	TRBV5-1	TRBJ2-1	few	14	-
ASSLGASGGEITDTQY	TRBV5-1	TRBJ2-3	-	16	TRBD2
AIGRDTNQPQH	TRBV10-3	TRBJ1-5	-	11	-
ASSPDRVWSTDTQY	TRBV19	TRBJ2-3	once	14	TRBD1
ASSLGLAGGSVNTGELF	TRBV5-1	TRBJ2-2	-	17	TRBD2
ASSPGTGGSPLH	TRBV3-1/TRBV3-2	TRBJ1-6	-	12	TRBD1
ASSQADTQY	TRBV3-1/TRBV3-2	TRBJ2-3	-	9	-
AISAVTNQPQH	TRBV10-3	TRBJ1-5	-	11	-
ASSQVSSVETQY	TRBV3-1/TRBV3-2	TRBJ2-5	-	12	-
ASSISGGADGYT	TRBV19	TRBJ1-2	-	12	-
ASRADRGGYYGYT	TRBV25-1	TRBJ1-2	-	13	TRBD1
ASSQTENQPQH	TRBV3-1/TRBV3-2	TRBJ1-5	once	11	-
ASSLRDRWKRWSSYNEQF	TRBV12-1	TRBJ2-1	many	18	-
ATVAGPSEQY	TRBV28	TRBJ2-7	-	10	TRBD2
ASSPKQGWDTQY	TRBV18	TRBJ2-3	-	12	TRBD1
ASSPQGGTETQY	TRBV7-8	TRBJ2-5	-	12	-
ASRPLGRGQVTEAF	TRBV28	TRBJ1-1	-	14	TRBD1
ASSPAPGTSSYNEQF	TRBV7-9	TRBJ2-1	-	15	-
ASRPYGTSPNTGELF	TRBV5-1	TRBJ2-2	once	15	TRBD2
ASSLNGVPGYT	TRBV7-9	TRBJ1-2	-	11	-
ASSEQGVGNIQY	TRBV25-1	TRBJ2-4	-	12	TRBD1
ASTGTGGNQPQH	TRBV6-5	TRBJ1-5	-	12	TRBD1
ASSPRTRELF	TRBV28	TRBJ2-2	-	10	-
ASSIEAWREAF	TRBV19	TRBJ1-1	-	11	-
ATSDPGGSGANVLT	TRBV24-1	TRBJ2-6	-	14	TRBD2
AISQSSGGETQY	TRBV10-3	TRBJ2-5	-	12	TRBD2
ASSVGPSGYNEQF	TRBV9	TRBJ2-1	-	13	TRBD2
ASIQDTGGVNSPLH	TRBV28	TRBJ1-6	-	14	-
ASSPGLSSYNEQF	TRBV11-2	TRBJ2-1	-	13	-
ASSLVRDRYSNQPQH	TRBV7-8	TRBJ1-5	-	15	TRBD1
ASSSIFTGLAYYEQY	TRBV7-2	TRBJ2-7	-	15	TRBD2
ASSYSEAFGANVLT	TRBV6-5	TRBJ2-6	-	14	-
AWSVGLAGGYSTDTQY	TRBV30	TRBJ2-3	-	16	TRBD2
ASSYWRGGADTQY	TRBV6-5	TRBJ2-3	-	13	TRBD2